This TCR beta chain came from a study of T cell changes during pregnancy in multiple sclerosis (dated by TCRdb to between 2018 and 2020). The study in broad terms: The study looked at changes in the T cell repertoire across pregnancy in women with multiple sclerosis.

In the case of this clone: This clone's antigen is unknown. The record has no base qualities; no much larger clone is one base away.

For this chain, trimming is 1 base at the V end and 9 bases at the J end, and the number of junction bases without a gene match is 3. CDR1 and CDR2 were assigned from the germline V gene (reference sequence) as SEHNR and FQNEAQ. Spanning cysteine to phenylalanine, the CDR3 consists of 13 amino acids. Solely the CDR3 DNA is kept, with 39 bases framed from the first base. Libraries were constructed by the immunoSEQ multiplex PCR assay. In TCRdb, the immuneACCESS table is reduced to in-frame sequences with V and J assigned. These tables do not hold every clone; where another copy was compared, an unresolved V gene accounts for under half, and the others remain unexplained. Counted in this sample were fewer than 95,000 clones; almost 95% of them appeared once. The top ten hold around 2.2% of the sample.

This clonotype was sampled from a female donor with multiple sclerosis, enrolled in a pregnancy study. The input for sequencing was peripheral blood, taken in the third trimester of pregnancy. The rearranged chain carries TRBV7-9 and TRBJ1-1; 9 bases in between match TRBD1. The nucleotide sequence is TGTGCCAGCAGCTTAGAGGGGACAGGGAAAGCTTTCTTT. Its protein is CASSLEGTGKAFF. The variable domain in full, with residues beyond the CDR3 obtained from the reference TRBV7-9 and TRBJ1-1 genes, is DTGVSQNPRHKITKRGQNVTFRCDPISEHNRLYWYRQTLGQGPEFLTYFQNEAQLEKSRLLSDRFSAERPKGSFSTLEIQRTEQGDSAMYLCASSLEGTGKAFFGQGTRLTVV.